One sample yielded the 30 T cell receptor beta chains listed below, sequenced in a study of beta chain features in type 1 diabetes (dated by TCRdb to between 2017 and 2018). The library relied on the immunoSEQ multiplex PCR assay. The High Capacity cDNA Reverse Transcription Kit was used to reverse transcribe all of the isolated RNA, meaning that expressed TCRB transcripts were what got sequenced. The table was pulled from immuneACCESS by TCRdb, which kept in-frame rearrangements only. Such tables lose some clones; where checked, under half of the loss comes from unresolved V genes, and the rest has no known cause. The sample table lists roughly 280,000 clones, roughly 25% of them with a count of one. Roughly 0.011% of the sample is taken by the ten largest. Their antigens are not known. The investigation overall reported the following: Type 1 diabetes patients showed a moderate but significant shortening of TCRB CDR3 length in all four CD4+ subsets.

The specimen was naive CD4+ T cells from blood. This specimen's cell subset or site label, per the study, means: true naive CD4+ T cells. Receptor source: a woman under 40 with type 1 diabetes.

The rearrangement uses TRBV19 and TRBJ2-5; TRBD2 might be the D (5 bases). CDR3 length: 13 amino acids. Germline CDR1 reads LNHDA; CDR2 reads SQIVND (reference sequence). Trimming removed 3 bases at V and 5 bases at J, with 10 bases between. The CDR3 loop reads CASSITRRETQYF. DNA for the CDR3: TGTGCCAGTAGTATTACCCGGAGGGAGACCCAGTACTTC.

This clone was seen a few times. CDR3 region: CASSFRTEYEQYF. The CDR3 nucleotides are TGTGCCAGCAGCTTTCGGACAGAGTACGAGCAGTACTTC. This chain uses TRBV5-6 with TRBJ2-7; a possible D gene is TRBD1 (6 bases). Deletions cut 2 bases from V and 4 bases from J, with 10 bases between. Per germline, CDR1 SGHDT and CDR2 YYEEEE. This CDR3 is 13 amino acids long.

V usage is TRBV5-4 and J usage is TRBJ1-2; 8 positions agree with TRBD1. The CDR3 length is 14 residues. CDR1 is SGHNT, CDR2 YYREEE, per germline (reference sequence). V was clipped by 3 bases and J by 8 bases; unmatched bases: 9. The CDR3 loop is CASSSTGDSVGYTF. CDR3 in DNA: TGTGCCAGCAGCTCGACAGGGGACAGTGTCGGCTACACCTTC.

This chain connects TRBV5-6 to TRBJ1-5, with 9 positions matching TRBD1. The CDR3 contains 15 residues. Losses at the gene ends were 4 bases for V and 2 bases for J; bases not matched to a gene: 4. Germline CDR1 SGHDT, CDR2 YYEEEE. The CDR3 DNA reads TGTGCCAGCAGCCCACAGGGGGCAGGCAATCAGCCCCAGCATTTT. Protein product: CASSPQGAGNQPQHF.

This clone was found a few times. This chain connects TRBV18 to TRBJ2-7; perhaps TRBD1 as D (5 bases). Trimming removed 5 bases at V and 2 bases at J, with 13 bases between. This CDR3 spans 14 amino acids. In germline, CDR1 is KGHSH, CDR2 LQKENI. CDR3 bases: TGTGCCAGCTCAAGGGGATTGGGTGCCTACGAGCAGTACTTC. Amino acid sequence: CASSRGLGAYEQYF.

This clone was picked up a small number of times. The CDR3 DNA sequence: TGTGCCAGCAGCCAAGGCGGAAGCACAGATACGCAGTATTTT. Translating gives CASSQGGSTDTQYF. The chain recombines TRBV7-3 with TRBJ2-3; D is uncertain. Germline CDR1 SGHTA, CDR2 FQGTGA. CDR3 length: 14 residues. Deletions cut 5 bases from V and 0 bases from J, with 9 bases between.

This clone was counted between two and nine times. In DNA form, the CDR3 reads TGTGCCAGCAGTGCCGGACAGGGGAAAGGTACCTTC. It translates to CASSAGQGKGTF. This chain uses TRBV6-5 with TRBJ1-2; 9 bases align to TRBD1. V was clipped by 5 bases and J by 14 bases; unmatched bases: 9. This CDR3 has 12 residues. Germline assignment: CDR1 MNHEY and CDR2 SVGAGI.

The table lists this clone with a few counts. CDR3 nucleotide sequence: TGTGCCAGCACCGCTCGGTCCGGGACAAGGGGCTACGAGCAGTACTTC. Protein sequence: CASTARSGTRGYEQYF. The chain couples TRBV7-6 to TRBJ2-7; D possibly corresponds to TRBD1 (6 bases). Trimming cost V 7 bases and J 3 bases, with 22 bases left between them. The CDR3 runs to 16 residues. The V gene's germline CDR1 is SGHVS and CDR2 FNYEAQ.

This sequence joins TRBV9 and TRBJ2-3; 7 bases fit TRBD2. CDR3 length: 14 residues. V dropped 7 bases and J dropped 2; count of bases not matched to a gene: 7. In germline, CDR1 is SGDLS, CDR2 YYNGEE. CDR3 DNA: TGTGCCAGCGATCCTAGCGGATTCACAGATACGCAGTATTTT. Its protein product is CASDPSGFTDTQYF.

Only a few counts were recorded for this clone. The chain joins TRBV28 to TRBJ2-1, with 7 bases lining up with TRBD1. The CDR3 is 12 residues long. The J segment lost 6 bases and the V segment lost 8 bases, leaving 4 bases of the junction unmatched. From germline, CDR1 is MDHEN and CDR2 SYDVKM. This chain's CDR3 is CASQTGSNEQFF. CDR3 DNA: TGTGCCAGCCAGACAGGGTCCAATGAGCAGTTCTTC.

The rearrangement joins TRBV29-1 to TRBJ1-2, with 7 bases aligning to TRBD1. The CDR3 sequence is 12 residues long. V was pared by 6 bases and J by 2 bases, with 3 bases of the junction left unmatched. Germline CDR1 reads SQVTM; CDR2 reads ANQGSEA. In DNA form, the CDR3 reads TGCAGCGTCGCGGACAGGAACTATGGCTACACCTTC. Residues: CSVADRNYGYTF.

The gene calls are TRBV19 and TRBJ2-7; D remains unclear. Trimming took 5 bases from V and 2 from J, leaving 16 bases between them. This CDR3 spans 15 amino acids. Germline CDR1 is LNHDA and CDR2 is SQIVND (reference sequence). As DNA, the CDR3 is TGTGCCAGTAGTCCCCGGCCGATAGCCCCCTACGAGCAGTACTTC. Encoded protein: CASSPRPIAPYEQYF.

This clone was seen only a few times. The chain combines TRBV4-1 with TRBJ2-7, with TRBD2 matching over 7 bases. Germline CDR1 reads MGHRA; CDR2 reads YSYEKL. V dropped 0 bases and J dropped 3; count of bases not matched to a gene: 8. This CDR3 contains 16 residues. This CDR3 is CASSQEGLAEVYEQYF. The DNA of the CDR3 is TGCGCCAGCAGCCAAGAAGGTCTAGCGGAGGTCTACGAGCAGTACTTC.

V gene TRBV28 combines with J gene TRBJ2-7; D is ambiguous. CDR3 length equals 13 residues. The V end lost 5 bases, the J end lost 3 bases, and 11 bases lay between the germline ends. The germline V gene encodes CDR1 MDHEN and CDR2 SYDVKM. CDR3 sequence (DNA): TGTGCCAGCAGTCGCACTATTTACTACGAGCAGTACTTC. Protein: CASSRTIYYEQYF.

This clone was observed a few times. The V call is TRBV30, the J call TRBJ1-1; TRBD1 matches 10 bases. Unmatched junction bases numbered 8, after V lost 7 bases and J lost 3 bases. The CDR3 is made up of 14 amino acids. The germline CDR1 and CDR2 sequences are GTSNPN and SVGIG (reference sequence). The CDR3 DNA is TGTGCCTACTCGGGGACAGGGGTTTACACTGAAGCTTTCTTT. This encodes CAYSGTGVYTEAFF. The variable domain in full, with the rest retrieved from reference TRBV30 and TRBJ1-1, is SQTIHQWPATLVQPVGSPLSLECTVEGTSNPNLYWYRQAAGRGLQLLFYSVGIGQISSEVPQNLSASRPQDRQFILSSKKLLLSDSGFYLCAYSGTGVYTEAFFGQGTRLTVV.

V usage is TRBV30 and J usage is TRBJ2-7; D is unclear. CDR3 size: 14 residues. The V gene's germline CDR1 is GTSNPN and CDR2 SVGIG (reference sequence). V was cut by 5 bases and J by 5 bases, with 19 bases left in between. The CDR3 nucleotides read TGTGCCTGGTCGCGGTGGCCCTCGGAGAACGAGCAGTACTTC. This translates into CAWSRWPSENEQYF.

There are a few counts of this clone. The V and J genes are TRBV7-2 and TRBJ2-3, with 7 nucleotides matching TRBD2. V was pared by 5 bases and J by 5 bases, with 7 bases of the junction left unmatched. CDR1 is SGHTA, CDR2 FQGNSA, per germline. This CDR3 has 14 amino acids. The CDR3 DNA reads TGTGCCAGCAGCGGCGGGACTAATGGAGATACGCAGTATTTT. As protein: CASSGGTNGDTQYF.

The chain carries TRBV10-3 and TRBJ2-7; 13 bases fit TRBD2. With 3 bases clipped from V and 2 bases from J, the junction kept 7 bases outside the gene matches. The germline CDR1 and CDR2 sequences are ENHRY and SYGVKD. The CDR3 consists of 17 residues. The CDR3 loop is CAISEGTSGTLTYEQYF. As DNA, the CDR3 is TGTGCCATCAGTGAAGGGACTAGCGGGACTCTAACCTACGAGCAGTACTTC.

The chain has TRBV11-2 and TRBJ2-3; 8 nucleotides line up with TRBD2. CDR3 size: 15 residues. Germline values: CDR1 SGHAT, CDR2 FQNNGV. J lost 2 bases, V lost 1 base, and 2 bases had no gene match. The CDR3 protein is CASSLALADTDTQYF. The CDR3, as DNA: TGTGCCAGCAGCTTAGCACTAGCGGACACAGATACGCAGTATTTT.

This clone has only a few counts. V is TRBV6-1 and J is TRBJ2-1, with 12 bases identical to TRBD1. The CDR3 consists of 15 residues. Germline-derived CDR1 and CDR2 are MNHNS and SASEGT. The J segment lost 8 bases and the V segment lost 2 bases, leaving 4 bases of the junction unmatched. CDR3 bases: TGTGCCAGCAGTGAACGGGGACAGGGGGCTTATGAGCAGTTCTTC. Amino acids: CASSERGQGAYEQFF.

The genes are TRBV9 and TRBJ1-1, with 7 positions matching TRBD1. CDR1 SGDLS and CDR2 YYNGEE come from the germline V gene. Losses at the gene ends were 3 bases for V and 2 bases for J; bases not matched to a gene: 7. There are 15 residues in the CDR3. The CDR3 nucleotides read TGTGCCAGCAGCGATGGGGACAGTTATAACACTGAAGCTTTCTTT. It yields the protein CASSDGDSYNTEAFF.

The rearrangement joins TRBV11-3 to TRBJ2-3; 10 bases are a match to TRBD1. Looked up from germline, CDR1 is SGHNT and CDR2 is YENEEA. The trim removed 5 bases at V and 4 bases at J, leaving 3 bases unmatched. This CDR3 is built from 14 residues. CDR3 nucleotide sequence: TGTGCCAGCAGCCCCGGGACAGGGGCAGATACGCAGTATTTT. Translating it yields CASSPGTGADTQYF.

Remarks on this clone: A much larger clone sits a single nucleotide away, making a read error possible. The genes are TRBV5-4 and TRBJ2-5; the D is unclear. CDR1 SGHNT and CDR2 YYREEE come from the germline V gene (reference sequence). Trimming took 4 bases from V and 4 from J, leaving 5 bases between them. The CDR3 is 11 residues long. The CDR3 bases are TGTGCCAGCAGCCTGCGAGAGACCCAGTACTTC. Translated, it gives CASSLRETQYF.

The CDR3 coding sequence is TGTGCCTGGAGTAAGGACAGGGGGCAACAGTCCCAGCATTTT. Translating it yields CAWSKDRGQQSQHF. This chain links TRBV30 with TRBJ1-5; 11 bases align to TRBD1. The CDR3 has 14 residues. Germline assignment: CDR1 GTSNPN and CDR2 SVGIG (reference sequence). Trimming removed 2 bases from V and 11 bases from J; junction bases left unmatched: 8.

This clone was observed a few times. This sequence joins TRBV5-1 and TRBJ2-1, with D possibly matching TRBD2 (6 bases). This CDR3 is built from 14 residues. Trimming removed 0 bases at V and 5 bases at J, with 9 bases between. In germline, CDR1 is SGHRS, CDR2 YFSETQ. The CDR3 loop reads CASSLGTGDNEQFF. The CDR3 coding sequence is TGCGCCAGCAGCTTGGGGACGGGAGACAATGAGCAGTTCTTC. The complete variable domain, with remaining parts taken from reference TRBV5-1 and TRBJ2-1, reads KAGVTQTPRYLIKTRGQQVTLSCSPISGHRSVSWYQQTPGQGLQFLFEYFSETQRNKGNFPGRFSGRQFSNSRSEMNVSTLELGDSALYLCASSLGTGDNEQFFGPGTRLTVL.

This clone appeared a few times. The J gene is TRBJ1-1, the V gene TRBV7-9; D is undetermined. V lost 1 base, J lost 0 bases, and 9 bases lay in between. CDR3 size: 15 residues. Germline CDR1 SEHNR, CDR2 FQNEAQ (reference sequence). The chain's CDR3 is CASSLGPEMNTEAFF. DNA for the CDR3: TGTGCCAGCAGCTTAGGGCCGGAGATGAACACTGAAGCTTTCTTT.

Worth noting for this clone: The sample carries other DNA sequences with the same CDR3. The chain joins TRBV5-1 to TRBJ2-1, with TRBD2 matching over 7 bases. J gave up 1 base and V 0 bases, and 1 base lay outside the gene matches. The CDR3 consists of 15 residues. The germline V gene encodes CDR1 SGHRS and CDR2 YFSETQ. Here the CDR3 reads CASSLGGGSYNEQFF. CDR3 coding DNA: TGCGCCAGCAGCTTGGGCGGGGGTTCCTACAATGAGCAGTTCTTC.

The chain recombines TRBV25-1 with TRBJ2-2; D possibly corresponds to TRBD1 (5 bases). The germline gives CDR1 MGHDK, CDR2 SYGVNS. V lost 3 bases and J 3 bases, leaving 17 bases between the germline ends. There are 17 residues in the CDR3. For the CDR3, the DNA is TGTGCCAGCAGTGAGCCAGCCGGGCAGGGTCACACCGGGGAGCTGTTTTTT. Translating gives CASSEPAGQGHTGELFF.

The chain's CDR3 is CASSLPQGQNQPQHF. In DNA, the CDR3 is TGTGCCAGCAGCCTCCCCCAGGGCCAGAATCAGCCCCAGCATTTT. V is TRBV28 and J is TRBJ1-5; TRBD1 might be the D (5 bases). Per germline, CDR1 MDHEN and CDR2 SYDVKM. Trimming removed 6 bases from V and 4 bases from J, with 16 bases in between. This CDR3 has 15 residues.

This clone was observed a few times. The CDR3 protein is CASSHKQREGPYNEQFF. For the CDR3, the DNA is TGTGCCAGCAGCCATAAGCAACGGGAGGGCCCCTACAATGAGCAGTTCTTC. The V and J genes are TRBV16 and TRBJ2-1; 8 nucleotides agree with TRBD2. The CDR3 length is 17 residues. V was pared by 3 bases and J by 2 bases, with 9 bases of the junction left unmatched. CDR1 is KGHSY, CDR2 FQNENV, per germline.